The present entry profiles one T cell receptor (beta chain) with its context. Its target is unknown. An end of the junction differs from the germline gene, which may be a read error. From 5'RACE with constant-segment primers came TCR alpha and TCR beta cDNA libraries that carried sample barcodes and UMIs. Each CDR3 protein gets one entry after TCRdb re-called the 5' RACE reads with MiXCR. In the table there are 550,000 to 700,000 distinct CDR3 sequences, around 17% of which are singletons. The CDR3 contains 16 residues. From germline, CDR1 is SEHNR and CDR2 FQNEAQ (reference sequence). This specimen comes from a study of T-cell memory formation after mild COVID-19. Points from the study as a whole: CM and EM subsets held most contracting CD4+ clones; EMRA held CD8+ ones. Several responding clones turned up in pre-infection memory, indicating that cross-reactive memory may have taken part.

The chain recombines TRBV7-9 with TRBJ2-2; D may match TRBD1 or TRBD2 (5 bases each). Sequences were obtained from PBMCs or a T cell subset sorted from them (not recorded which). The receptor comes from an adult woman who had mild COVID-19 (a few samples of this study predate the infection). Cell type and time point are not known. CDR3 sequence: CASSLTGGTNPGELFF. DNA for the CDR3: TGTGCCAGCAGCTTGACGGGTGGGACGAACCCCGGGGAGCTGTTTTTT.